The rows below give T cell receptor beta chains drawn from one sample of a study of blood T cell repertoires in COVID-19. Using immunoSEQ multiplex PCR, the repertoire was profiled, and TCRdb retains in-frame clones only, with some absent. The profile covers approximately 250,000 clones, with around four fifths appearing a single time and 3.5% to 5% taken by the ten largest. The source material was peripheral blood. All receptors come from a man aged 55 to 69 with acute or convalescent COVID-19. Each CDR3 is given with its conserved first and last residue. The order of the fields is J gene, V gene, CDR3 protein.

TRBJ2-2,TRBV5-1,CASSLIPANTGELFF
TRBJ2-1,TRBV7-8,CASSLRRLAVGINEQFF
TRBJ2-2,TRBV5-4,CASSPPTGYNTGELFF
TRBJ1-5,TRBV6-1,CASSEAVRDGQPQHF
TRBJ2-3,TRBV29-1,CSVRLAGGRSTDTQYF
TRBJ2-7,TRBV7-9,CASSPTGGYEQYF
TRBJ2-1,TRBV13,CASSLGHRRLAGNNEQFF
TRBJ2-5,TRBV19,CASSMARGFGETQYF
TRBJ2-7,TRBV3-1/TRBV3-2,CASSHRLAGVSYEQYF
TRBJ2-3,TRBV15,CATSSRDGGGGTDTQYF
TRBJ2-3,TRBV5-1,CASSLARDTDTQYF
TRBJ2-7,TRBV11-3,CASSRGLWDEQYF
TRBJ2-7,TRBV4-2,CASSQDFTYEQYF
TRBJ2-7,TRBV5-6,CASSLGQYEQYF
TRBJ2-2,TRBV6-5,CASIILSGFTGELFF
TRBJ2-1,TRBV30,CAWRPPGLAGGPGNEQFF
TRBJ1-3,TRBV6-6,CASSYVSGPDGNTIYF
TRBJ2-5,TRBV7-9,CASSRGETQYF
TRBJ1-5,TRBV2,CASSVQGGPQHF
TRBJ1-1,TRBV2,CASQIDRGNTEAFF
TRBJ2-7,TRBV5-1,CASSARIAGVVYEQYF
TRBJ1-3,TRBV30,CAWSYNGNSGNTIYF
TRBJ2-7,TRBV5-4,CASSSKGGSSYEQYF
TRBJ2-7,TRBV7-9,CASSIGQTTREQYF
TRBJ2-3,TRBV10-1,CASSEISGDTDTQYF
TRBJ2-1,TRBV9,CASSGLAAEQFF
TRBJ1-1,TRBV19,CASSIVTGGTEAFF
TRBJ1-4,TRBV29-1,CSVAGTDHEKLFF
TRBJ1-2,TRBV7-3,CASSLTKGRGYTF
TRBJ2-3,TRBV20-1,CSASRVAGVLQRGQYF
TRBJ1-2,TRBV5-1,CASSSRVGGNYGYTF
TRBJ2-2,TRBV6-6,CASGLLGTSSTGELFF
TRBJ1-5,TRBV9,CASSVAINQPQHF
TRBJ1-1,TRBV7-2,CASSLGTGHTAEAFF
TRBJ2-5,TRBV7-2,CASSLARRDQETQYF
TRBJ1-4,TRBV4-2,CASSQEKGQGWEKLFF
TRBJ1-2,TRBV12-3/TRBV12-4,CASSSDRGRGYTF
TRBJ1-6,TRBV30,CAWSVRGVFGSSYNSPLHF
TRBJ1-2,TRBV10-3,CAISLRQQEYGYTF
TRBJ1-1,TRBV9,CASSVDGQGGEAFF
TRBJ2-3,TRBV27,CASSSRLAGSDTQYF
TRBJ1-2,TRBV4-3,CASSQVQGQLYYGYTF
TRBJ2-3,TRBV15,CATSLRQSTDTQYF
TRBJ1-5,TRBV27,CASSFRGHNQPQHF
TRBJ2-5,TRBV10-2,CASSETGARETQYF
TRBJ1-2,TRBV6-6,CASSPGTISGYTF
TRBJ2-3,TRBV5-1,CASRQGTDTQYF
TRBJ1-5,TRBV28,CASSLSPQGAGNQPQHF
TRBJ2-3,TRBV5-6,CASSLEGGGLRHTSDTQYF
TRBJ2-5,TRBV10-1,CASSEGAAGKETQYF
TRBJ2-7,TRBV28,CASSLGGSTSYEQYF